The next 14 T cell receptor beta chains were all read from a single sample in a study of blood T cells in healthy people across ages. Primed by a sample-barcoded 5' primer and a J-beta primer mix, a second PCR proceeded for about 7 to 12 cycles. TCRdb passed the 5' RACE reads through MiXCR, listing each CDR3 protein once. The data contain 550,000 to 600,000 distinct CDR3 sequences, roughly 48% of them singletons. The specimen sequenced was blood. The receptor source for this set is an older man in good health.

This chain joins TRBV21-1 and TRBJ2-7. TRBV21-1 corresponds to a pseudogene. The CDR3 is 14 amino acids. The DNA of the CDR3 is TGTGCCAGCAGCAAAGAGCACGGATCCTACGAGCAGTACTTC. Translated: CASSKEHGSYEQYF.

The rearrangement links TRBV7-6 to TRBJ2-1; 7 bases match TRBD1. This CDR3 comprises 17 residues. The junction had 14 bases not matched to a gene; V was cut back by 1 base and J by 8 bases. In germline, CDR1 is SGHVS, CDR2 FNYEAQ. DNA for the CDR3: TGTGCCAGCAGCTTAGTCGATGGGACAGTGACCCCGTATGAGCAGTTCTTC. Translating it yields CASSLVDGTVTPYEQFF.

This chain connects TRBV2 to TRBJ2-3, with D possibly TRBD2 on 6 matching bases. V was cut by 6 bases and J by 7 bases, with 11 bases left in between. Germline V gene data show CDR1 as SNHLY and CDR2 as FYNNEI. The CDR3 has 12 residues. The chain's CDR3 is CASSPRTNTQYF. The CDR3 region has the DNA TGTGCCAGCAGCCCCCGGACTAATACGCAGTATTTT.

This clonotype came up a few times. The chain couples TRBV20-1 to TRBJ2-3; TRBD1 or TRBD2 may be the D gene (5 bases each). The CDR3 consists of 11 residues. Germline values: CDR1 DFQATT, CDR2 SNEGSKA (reference sequence). The V end was cut by 1 base, the J end by 8 bases, with 7 bases between. The DNA for the CDR3 is TGCAGTGCTAGAGTGAGGGGTACGCAGTATTTT. Translating gives CSARVRGTQYF.

The chain couples TRBV5-1 to TRBJ2-4; 9 nucleotides align to TRBD1. The ends lost 9 bases at V and 0 bases at J; junction bases unmatched: 4. Germline values: CDR1 SGHRS, CDR2 YFSETQ. This CDR3 is 14 amino acids long. CDR3 in DNA: TGCGCCAACGGACAGGGGCTAGCCAAAAACATTCAGTACTTC. Protein product: CANGQGLAKNIQYF.

The chain employs TRBV6-2 or TRBV6-3 and TRBJ2-7; 10 nucleotides match TRBD2. The germline V gene encodes CDR1 MNHEY and CDR2 SVGEGT. The CDR3 is 16 amino acids. With V trimmed by 6 bases and J by 1 base, 9 bases remained unmatched. This chain's CDR3 is CASRRGLADLSYEQYF. CDR3 nucleotide sequence: TGTGCCAGCAGGCGAGGACTAGCGGATCTTTCCTACGAGCAGTACTTC.

This clonotype has at least ten counts. The genes are TRBV7-9 and TRBJ2-3, with D unresolved. Trimming left V 10 bases short and J 4 bases short, with 15 bases between. The CDR3 is made up of 13 amino acids. Germline CDR1 SEHNR, CDR2 FQNEAQ (reference sequence). CDR3 loop: CATGHSLSDTQYF. The CDR3 coding sequence is TGTGCCACCGGGCATTCGCTATCAGATACGCAGTATTTT.

Only a few counts were recorded for this clonotype. V and J are TRBV7-9 and TRBJ1-1; 8 nucleotides align to TRBD1. Germline V gene sequence: CDR1 SEHNR, CDR2 FQNEAQ (reference sequence). This CDR3 has 15 residues. V dropped 4 bases and J dropped 5; count of bases not matched to a gene: 9. DNA of the CDR3: TGTGCCAGCAGCTCGAGACAGGGGACTAGGACTGAAGCTTTCTTT. Its translation is CASSSRQGTRTEAFF.

The CDR3 sequence is CASSFRSWRGRVGDQPQHF. The CDR3 nucleotides read TGTGCCAGCAGTTTCAGGTCCTGGCGGGGGCGCGTGGGGGATCAGCCCCAGCATTTT. The chain employs TRBV12-3 or TRBV12-4 and TRBJ1-5; tentatively, D is TRBD1 (6 bases). Trimming removed 3 bases from V and 5 bases from J, with 26 bases in between. This CDR3 is built from 19 residues.

The rearrangement joins TRBV6-2 or TRBV6-3 to TRBJ1-1; D not resolved. Germline V gene lookup returns CDR1 MNHEY and CDR2 SVGEGT. Between the trimmed V and J ends, which lost 7 bases and 0 bases, there was a span of 6 bases. The CDR3 extends over 12 amino acids. The CDR3 loop is CASIGMNTEAFF. The CDR3 DNA is TGTGCCAGCATCGGCATGAACACTGAAGCTTTCTTT.

This clonotype has a handful of counts. The genes are TRBV20-1 and TRBJ2-3; the match to TRBD1 covers 7 bases. V trimming: 3 bases; J trimming: 2 bases; junction bases outside the gene matches: 8. In germline, CDR1 is DFQATT, CDR2 SNEGSKA (reference sequence). This CDR3 is 15 amino acids long. In DNA, the CDR3 is TGCAGTGCTAGCGATCCGGGACAGCTCACAGATACGCAGTATTTT. It specifies CSASDPGQLTDTQYF.

The chain is built from TRBV6-2 or TRBV6-3 and TRBJ2-1, with D possibly matching TRBD2 (6 bases). Trimming shortened V by 7 bases and J by 0 bases, and 13 bases separated the two germline ends. Germline V lookup: CDR1 MNHEY, CDR2 SVGEGT. The CDR3 totals 15 residues. CDR3 in DNA: TGTGCCAGCATCGACGGGACTGACTCCTACAATGAGCAGTTCTTC. As protein: CASIDGTDSYNEQFF.

The rearrangement uses TRBV9 and TRBJ1-5, with D maybe TRBD1 (6 bases). Germline V gene sequence: CDR1 SGDLS, CDR2 YYNGEE. This CDR3 has 15 residues. V lost 4 bases to trimming and J lost 3 bases, with 14 bases between them. CDR3 residues: CASSPQGNVNQPQHF. CDR3 nucleotides: TGTGCCAGCAGCCCCCAGGGGAATGTCAATCAGCCCCAGCATTTT.

This chain joins TRBV7-2 and TRBJ1-2; 9 bases match TRBD1. The ends lost 3 bases at V and 8 bases at J; junction bases unmatched: 7. The CDR3 sequence is 14 residues long. Looked up from germline, CDR1 is SGHTA and CDR2 is FQGNSA. CDR3 nucleotide sequence: TGTGCCAGCAGCTTGGACAGGGGAATGGGCGGCTACACCTTC. This encodes CASSLDRGMGGYTF. Filled out from reference TRBV7-2 and TRBJ1-2, the complete variable domain reads GAGVSQSPSNKVTEKGKDVELRCDPISGHTALYWYRQSLGQGLEFLIYFQGNSAPDKSGLPSDRFSAERTGGSVSTLTIQRTQQEDSAVYLCASSLDRGMGGYTFGSGTRLTVV.